The clone carrying this T cell receptor (beta chain) was seen ten or more times. What it binds is not known. Some clones are missing from TCRdb's copy, which holds only in-frame ones; the method was immunoSEQ multiplex PCR. The sample has 150,000 or so clones; about nine tenths are singletons. The sample belongs to a study of T cell responses to AZD1222 COVID-19 vaccine. General study points: Unmutated regions of variants are reportedly targeted by nearly half of spike-specific TCRs. Sampling captured repertoires only after the peak T cell response. Among the donors, most were white British and more were female, and clonal diversity was possibly underestimated.

Per germline, CDR1 LGHNA and CDR2 YNFKEQ. Deletions cut 0 bases from V and 4 bases from J, with 15 bases between. This CDR3 is 17 amino acids long. J is TRBJ1-4 and V is TRBV4-2, with D maybe TRBD1 (6 bases). The specimen was peripheral blood, collected on day 0 of AZD1222 vaccination. The receptor's source is an adult in good health. This CDR3 is CASSQDLGGRGNEKLFF. In DNA, the CDR3 is TGTGCCAGCAGCCAAGATCTCGGGGGCAGAGGTAATGAAAAACTGTTTTTT.